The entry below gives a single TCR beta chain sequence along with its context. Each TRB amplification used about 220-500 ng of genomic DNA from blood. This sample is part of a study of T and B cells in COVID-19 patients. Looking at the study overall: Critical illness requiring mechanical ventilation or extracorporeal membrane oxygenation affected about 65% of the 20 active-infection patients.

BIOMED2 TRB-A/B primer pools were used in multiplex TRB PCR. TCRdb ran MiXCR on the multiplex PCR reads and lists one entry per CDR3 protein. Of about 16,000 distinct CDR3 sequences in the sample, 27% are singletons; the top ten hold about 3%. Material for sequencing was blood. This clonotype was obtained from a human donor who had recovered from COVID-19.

As DNA, the CDR3 is TGTGCCAGCAGCTTAGAGGACTGGGGATTGGGCGGGGAGACCCAGTACTTC. Translated, it gives CASSLEDWGLGGETQYF. V is TRBV11-1 and J is TRBJ2-5, with D possibly TRBD2 on 5 matching bases. Germline values: CDR1 SGHAT, CDR2 FQDESV (reference sequence). V dropped 1 base and J dropped 5 bases, with 20 bases sitting between them. The CDR3 length is 17 residues.